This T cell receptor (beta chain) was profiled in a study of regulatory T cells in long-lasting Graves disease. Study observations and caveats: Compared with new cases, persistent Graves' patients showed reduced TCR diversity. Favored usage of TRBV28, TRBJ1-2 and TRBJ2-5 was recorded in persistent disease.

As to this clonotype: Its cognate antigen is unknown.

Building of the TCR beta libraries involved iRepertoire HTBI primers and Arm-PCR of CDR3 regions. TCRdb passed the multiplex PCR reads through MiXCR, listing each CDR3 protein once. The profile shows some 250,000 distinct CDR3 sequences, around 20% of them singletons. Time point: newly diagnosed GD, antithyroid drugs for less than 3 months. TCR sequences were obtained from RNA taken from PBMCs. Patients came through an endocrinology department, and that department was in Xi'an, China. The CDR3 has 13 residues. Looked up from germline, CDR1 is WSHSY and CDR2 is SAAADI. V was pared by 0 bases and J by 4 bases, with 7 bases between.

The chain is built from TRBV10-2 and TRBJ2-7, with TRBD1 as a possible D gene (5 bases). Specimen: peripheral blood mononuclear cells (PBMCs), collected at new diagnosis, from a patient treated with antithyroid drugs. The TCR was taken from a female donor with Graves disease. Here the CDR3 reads CASSESGLYEQYF. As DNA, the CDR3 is TGCGCCAGCAGTGAGTCGGGGCTTTACGAGCAGTACTTC.